This TCR beta chain is from a study of long-term antiretroviral therapy in people with HIV. The CDR3 length is 17 residues. CDR1 is MNHEY and CDR2 is SMNVEV in the germline V gene (reference sequence). V lost 0 bases and J 5 bases, leaving 17 bases between the germline ends. At the survey level, the v3.0 immunoSEQ assay was run. Assay used: immunoSEQ multiplex PCR; TCRdb lists only in-frame clones, some missing. The sample carries 30,000 to 40,000 clones, 75% to 90% recorded once. The chain links TRBV27 to TRBJ2-1; no firm D call. The receptor was derived from a woman between 18 and 29 years old with HIV. The sequencing used unsorted PBMCs, collected just before starting antiretroviral therapy. CDR3 protein: CASSLSGSHRMDNEQFF. The CDR3 DNA reads as TGTGCCAGCAGTTTATCGGGCTCTCATAGAATGGACAATGAGCAGTTCTTC.